A single sample is the source of the 18 T cell receptor beta chains below, sequenced in a study of blood T cell repertoires in COVID-19. The repertoire was sequenced with immunoSEQ multiplex PCR; TCRdb's copy has only in-frame clones and lacks some. The sample records hundreds of thousands of clones, roughly nine tenths being singletons. The sample was PBMCs or T cells enriched from blood (not recorded which). The receptors stem from a man between 18 and 29 years old who had recovered from COVID-19.

This chain links TRBV2 with TRBJ1-1; 10 nucleotides line up with TRBD1. The germline V gene has CDR1 SNHLY and CDR2 FYNNEI. Unmatched junction bases numbered 7, after V lost 6 bases and J lost 0 bases. This CDR3 contains 16 residues. DNA for the CDR3: TGTGCCAGCAGACCCGGGACAGGGGCGATGAACACTGAAGCTTTCTTT. It specifies CASRPGTGAMNTEAFF. The variable domain in full, with the rest retrieved from reference TRBV2 and TRBJ1-1, is EPEVTQTPSHQVTQMGQEVILRCVPISNHLYFYWYRQILGQKVEFLVSFYNNEISEKSEIFDDQFSVERPDGSNFTLKIRSTKLEDSAMYFCASRPGTGAMNTEAFFGQGTRLTVV.

The chain has TRBV3-1 (or the pseudogene TRBV3-2) and TRBJ2-7; D possibly corresponds to TRBD1 (7 bases). This CDR3 has 14 residues. V shed 6 bases and J shed 0 bases, with 12 bases lying between them. The germline V gene encodes CDR1 LGHDT and CDR2 YNNKEL (reference sequence). CDR3 sequence reads: CASREGAGSYEQYF. CDR3 nucleotide sequence: TGTGCCAGCAGGGAGGGGGCGGGCTCCTACGAGCAGTACTTC.

The chain recombines TRBV6-5 with TRBJ1-1, with 10 bases fitting TRBD1. Germline lookup yields CDR1 MNHEY and CDR2 SVGAGI. There are 12 residues in the CDR3. With V trimmed by 7 bases and J by 7 bases, 3 bases remained unmatched. The CDR3 coding sequence is TGTGCCAGCAACGGACAGGGGGATGAAGCTTTCTTT. Translating it yields CASNGQGDEAFF.

This sequence joins TRBV18 and TRBJ1-2; D might be TRBD1 (5 bases). The ends were cut back, 8 bases at V and 3 bases at J, with 16 bases in the middle. CDR1 and CDR2 from the germline V gene are KGHSH and LQKENI. This CDR3 region has 14 residues. DNA of the CDR3: TGTGCCAGCCCGGGGGTCTCCGGGGACTATGGCTACACCTTC. Translation gives CASPGVSGDYGYTF.

This chain uses TRBV3-1 (or the pseudogene TRBV3-2) with TRBJ2-1, with 8 bases aligning to TRBD1. V shed 0 bases and J 3 bases; nucleotides not matched to a gene: 4. From germline, CDR1 is LGHDT and CDR2 YNNKEL (reference sequence). This CDR3 has 16 residues. Here the CDR3 reads CASSQDWGQDYNEQFF. The CDR3, as DNA: TGTGCCAGCAGCCAAGATTGGGGACAGGACTACAATGAGCAGTTCTTC.

This clone was seen only a few times. The chain combines TRBV4-1 with TRBJ1-6; TRBD1 aligns across 12 bases. Germline V gene lookup returns CDR1 MGHRA and CDR2 YSYEKL. The J segment lost 7 bases and the V segment lost 3 bases, leaving 7 bases of the junction unmatched. The CDR3 is made up of 17 amino acids. The CDR3 loop is CASSHPGTGGLNSPLHF. In DNA, the CDR3 is TGCGCCAGCAGCCATCCCGGGACAGGGGGCCTGAATTCACCCCTCCACTTT.

Here the CDR3 reads CASSQASGTNEKLFF. The CDR3 DNA follows: TGCGCCAGCAGCCAAGCCTCCGGAACTAATGAAAAACTGTTTTTT. The gene calls are TRBV4-3 and TRBJ1-4; D not certain. The germline V and J ends were trimmed by 1 base and 1 base, with 7 bases remaining between them. Looked up from germline, CDR1 is LGHNA and CDR2 is YSLEER. The CDR3 spans 15 residues.

Only one count was recorded for this clone. This chain connects TRBV7-2 to TRBJ1-1, with unresolved D. The CDR3 is 15 amino acids. V was pared by 1 base and J by 5 bases, with 14 bases between. The germline gives CDR1 SGHTA, CDR2 FQGNSA. Written as DNA, the CDR3 is TGTGCCAGCAGCTTAGTGGTCCGGGGAGGGACTGAAGCTTTCTTT. Translated, it gives CASSLVVRGGTEAFF.

The chain employs TRBV19 and TRBJ1-5; no clear D. Per germline, CDR1 LNHDA and CDR2 SQIVND (reference sequence). This CDR3 is 14 amino acids long. V lost 3 bases and J lost 2, with 8 bases in between. CDR3 residues: CASSIGSGNQPQHF. Written as DNA, the CDR3 is TGTGCCAGTAGTATCGGTTCGGGCAATCAGCCCCAGCATTTT.

In DNA, the CDR3 is TGTGCCAGCGTCACTTCTGGAAACACCATATATTTT. This codes for CASVTSGNTIYF. The genes are TRBV7-6 and TRBJ1-3, with D unresolved. V lost 8 bases, J lost 1 base, and 6 bases lay in between. This CDR3 is built from 12 residues. Per germline, CDR1 SGHVS and CDR2 FNYEAQ.

The V and J genes are TRBV9 and TRBJ1-2; D possibly corresponds to TRBD1 (5 bases). The V end lost 3 bases, the J end lost 4 bases, and 28 bases lay between the germline ends. CDR1 is SGDLS, CDR2 YYNGEE, per germline. The CDR3 contains 19 residues. Here the CDR3 reads CASSGSSKQGRSHPYGYTF. The CDR3 coding sequence is TGTGCCAGCAGCGGTTCTTCCAAGCAGGGCAGAAGCCACCCCTATGGCTACACCTTC.

V gene TRBV19 combines with J gene TRBJ2-3, with TRBD2 matching over 12 bases. The germline V gene has CDR1 LNHDA and CDR2 SQIVND (reference sequence). The CDR3 runs 16 residues. V was pared by 5 bases and J by 3 bases, with 6 bases of the junction left unmatched. CDR3 bases: TGTGCCAGTAGTTTCGCGACTAGCGGGGGAACAGATACGCAGTATTTT. Translating it yields CASSFATSGGTDTQYF.

The V call is TRBV28, the J call TRBJ2-2; 12 bases line up with TRBD1. V was pared by 1 base and J by 4 bases, with 4 bases of the junction left unmatched. The germline V gene encodes CDR1 MDHEN and CDR2 SYDVKM. The CDR3 is 17 residues long. CDR3 sequence reads: CASSLLGQGAFTGELFF. Written as DNA, the CDR3 is TGTGCCAGCAGTTTATTGGGACAGGGGGCTTTCACCGGGGAGCTGTTTTTT.

This chain joins TRBV7-2 and TRBJ2-7, with 15 bases identical to TRBD2. This CDR3 contains 15 residues. CDR1 and CDR2 from the germline V gene are SGHTA and FQGNSA. V gave up 5 bases and J gave up 1 base; unmatched junction bases: 0. CDR3 in amino acids: CASSGLAGGSYEQYF. The CDR3 DNA follows: TGTGCCAGCAGCGGACTAGCGGGAGGGTCCTACGAGCAGTACTTC.

V is TRBV14 and J is TRBJ1-1; the D is unclear. Trimming removed 4 bases at V and 0 bases at J, with 6 bases between. There are 13 residues in the CDR3. The germline CDR1 and CDR2 sequences are SGHDN and FVKESK. Written as DNA, the CDR3 is TGTGCCAGCAGCCTAAGCATGAACACTGAAGCTTTCTTT. Its translation is CASSLSMNTEAFF.

This sequence joins TRBV10-3 and TRBJ2-3; tentatively, D is TRBD1 (5 bases). The ends were cut back, 10 bases at V and 4 bases at J, with 12 bases in the middle. The germline V gene has CDR1 ENHRY and CDR2 SYGVKD. The CDR3 length is 12 residues. CDR3 DNA: TGTGCCACGCAGGGTTTCGCAGATACGCAGTATTTT. Protein product: CATQGFADTQYF.

The chain is built from TRBV4-2 and TRBJ2-1; possibly TRBD1 for D (6 bases). The CDR3 is made up of 19 amino acids. Trimming left V 1 base short and J 3 bases short, with 22 bases between. The germline V gene encodes CDR1 LGHNA and CDR2 YNFKEQ. The CDR3 DNA reads as TGTGCCAGCAGCCAAGCTGGGGGTCACGGGACACCACGCTACAATGAGCAGTTCTTC. It encodes CASSQAGGHGTPRYNEQFF.

The rearrangement links TRBV3-1 (or the pseudogene TRBV3-2) to TRBJ2-1; TRBD2 matches 8 bases. The CDR3 loop spans 15 amino acids. The V gene end was trimmed by 1 base and the J gene end by 9 bases; junction bases not matched to a gene: 8. Looked up from germline, CDR1 is LGHDT and CDR2 is YNNKEL (reference sequence). CDR3 protein: CASSQGTGGSGEQFF. In DNA, the CDR3 is TGTGCCAGCAGCCAAGGAACGGGAGGGTCAGGTGAGCAGTTCTTC.